Listed below are T cell receptor beta chains from one sample, sequenced in a study of Ad26.COV2.S vaccination and SARS-CoV-2 variants. TCRdb keeps only in-frame clones here, not all; method: immunoSEQ multiplex PCR. The table records some 390,000 clones, about 89% of them present only once. Sequenced material: peripheral blood, taken in a trial of Ad26.COV2.S vaccine versus placebo. The source is a person aged 18-60 years who received the Ad26.COV2.S COVID-19 vaccine or a placebo. Both conserved end residues are part of each CDR3. A D gene is named only where the DNA matches it firmly. A row's size may be missing; if present it is once, few, many or a size class.

D: NA; V: TRBV9; size: NA; J: TRBJ2-2; CDR3: CASSSRTANTGELFF; DNA: TGTGCCAGCAGCTCCCGTACTGCGAACACCGGGGAGCTGTTTTTT
D: TRBD1; V: TRBV18; size: NA; J: TRBJ1-5; CDR3: CASSPGTGGPSGYSNQPQHF; DNA: TGTGCCAGCTCACCAGGGACAGGGGGCCCCTCGGGATATAGCAATCAGCCCCAGCATTTT
D: NA; V: TRBV27; size: NA; J: TRBJ2-1; CDR3: CASSLSSTPFNEQFF; DNA: TGTGCCAGCAGTCTGTCTAGCACCCCCTTTAATGAGCAGTTCTTC
D: NA; V: TRBV11-2; size: NA; J: TRBJ1-5; CDR3: CASSSDSGIGQPQHF; DNA: TGTGCCAGCAGCTCGGACAGCGGGATAGGGCAGCCCCAGCATTTT
D: TRBD2; V: TRBV7-2; size: NA; J: TRBJ2-1; CDR3: CASSSLAGVTYNEQFF; DNA: TGTGCCAGCAGCTCCTTAGCGGGAGTAACCTACAATGAGCAGTTCTTC
D: TRBD1; V: TRBV3-1/TRBV3-2; size: NA; J: TRBJ1-2; CDR3: CASSRAQGPPNYGYTF; DNA: TGTGCCAGCAGCCGGGCACAGGGGCCTCCTAACTATGGCTACACCTTC
D: TRBD1; V: TRBV28; size: NA; J: TRBJ1-2; CDR3: CASQGEGYTF; DNA: TGTGCGTCGCAGGGGGAAGGCTACACCTTC
D: NA; V: TRBV30; size: NA; J: TRBJ1-5; CDR3: CAWSPTSIEPQHF; DNA: TGTGCCTGGAGCCCCACATCAATAGAGCCCCAGCATTTT
D: TRBD1; V: TRBV5-1; size: once; J: TRBJ2-7; CDR3: CASSSGQGLTYEQYF; DNA: TGCGCCAGCAGCTCGGGACAGGGCCTCACCTACGAGCAGTACTTC
D: NA; V: TRBV11-2; size: NA; J: TRBJ2-2; CDR3: CASSLEYGLLNTGELFF; DNA: TGTGCCAGCAGCTTAGAATACGGACTACTGAACACCGGGGAGCTGTTTTTT
D: NA; V: TRBV7-9; size: NA; J: TRBJ2-6; CDR3: CASRGGGSGANVLTF; DNA: TGTGCCAGCAGGGGTGGGGGCTCTGGGGCCAACGTCCTGACTTTC
D: NA; V: TRBV28; size: NA; J: TRBJ1-2; CDR3: CASSPMRDGGYTF; DNA: TGTGCCAGCAGTCCGATGAGGGACGGCGGCTACACCTTC
D: NA; V: TRBV12-1; size: NA; J: TRBJ1-2; CDR3: CASSFEAGIYGYTF; DNA: TGTGCCAGCAGCTTTGAGGCAGGGATCTATGGCTACACCTTC
D: TRBD1; V: TRBV2; size: NA; J: TRBJ1-3; CDR3: CASSAGTGAGNTIYF; DNA: TGTGCCAGCAGTGCCGGAACAGGGGCTGGAAACACCATATATTTT
D: NA; V: TRBV30; size: NA; J: TRBJ1-2; CDR3: CAWSSRGVGGYTF; DNA: TGTGCCTGGAGTTCCAGAGGGGTAGGTGGCTACACCTTC
D: NA; V: TRBV27; size: few; J: TRBJ1-2; CDR3: CASSEGRGRNYGYTF; DNA: TGTGCCAGCAGCGAAGGCCGGGGGCGAAACTATGGCTACACCTTC
D: TRBD2; V: TRBV6-2/TRBV6-3; size: once; J: TRBJ2-7; CDR3: CASSYGRGSSYEQYF; DNA: TGTGCCAGCAGTTACGGGCGGGGGAGCTCCTACGAGCAGTACTTC
D: NA; V: TRBV19; size: NA; J: TRBJ2-1; CDR3: CASVGGHSLFNEQFF; DNA: TGTGCCAGTGTTGGGGGCCACTCGCTTTTCAACGAGCAGTTCTTC
D: NA; V: TRBV28; size: NA; J: TRBJ1-4; CDR3: CASSLFRVATNEKLFF; DNA: TGTGCCAGCAGTTTATTCAGAGTTGCAACTAATGAAAAACTGTTTTTT
D: TRBD1; V: TRBV30; size: NA; J: TRBJ2-5; CDR3: CAWESGQGKETQYF; DNA: TGTGCCTGGGAATCGGGACAGGGGAAAGAGACCCAGTACTTC
D: TRBD1; V: TRBV19; size: NA; J: TRBJ1-1; CDR3: CASSLQGTGVSEAFF; DNA: TGTGCCAGTAGTTTACAGGGGACCGGTGTTTCTGAAGCTTTCTTT
D: NA; V: TRBV11-2; size: NA; J: TRBJ2-1; CDR3: CASSLMDYEQFF; DNA: TGTGCCAGCAGCTTAATGGACTATGAGCAGTTCTTC
D: NA; V: TRBV15; size: NA; J: TRBJ2-7; CDR3: CATSRDRSYEQYF; DNA: TGTGCCACCAGCAGAGACAGGTCCTACGAGCAGTACTTC
D: NA; V: TRBV30; size: NA; J: TRBJ2-6; CDR3: CAWSRAGANVLTF; DNA: TGTGCCTGGAGTCGGGCAGGGGCCAACGTCCTGACTTTC
D: TRBD1; V: TRBV5-6; size: NA; J: TRBJ1-5; CDR3: CASSLMTGALNQPQHF; DNA: TGTGCCAGCAGCTTGATGACAGGGGCCCTTAATCAGCCCCAGCATTTT
D: NA; V: TRBV11-3; size: NA; J: TRBJ2-1; CDR3: CASSLGASGSNEQFF; DNA: TGTGCCAGCAGCTTGGGGGCTAGCGGAAGCAATGAGCAGTTCTTC
D: TRBD1; V: TRBV6-6; size: NA; J: TRBJ1-1; CDR3: CASSTRGRETEAFF; DNA: TGTGCCAGCAGTACTAGGGGGCGCGAGACTGAAGCTTTCTTT
D: NA; V: TRBV5-6; size: NA; J: TRBJ2-7; CDR3: CASSPRGLSYEQYF; DNA: TGTGCCAGCAGCCCCCGGGGGCTCTCCTACGAGCAGTACTTC
D: NA; V: TRBV1; size: NA; J: TRBJ2-7; CDR3: CTSSQATLAGGLSYEQYF; DNA: TGCACCAGCAGCCAAGCCACTCTGGCGGGGGGACTCTCCTACGAGCAGTACTTC
D: NA; V: TRBV6-5; size: NA; J: TRBJ2-3; CDR3: CASSYSGPLSDTQYF; DNA: TGTGCCAGCAGTTATTCGGGGCCCCTGTCAGATACGCAGTATTTT
D: NA; V: TRBV11-2; size: NA; J: TRBJ1-4; CDR3: CASSLGLNEKLFF; DNA: TGTGCCAGCAGCTTAGGACTTAATGAAAAACTGTTTTTT
D: NA; V: TRBV7-9; size: once; J: TRBJ1-1; CDR3: CASSTRGGTAEAEAFF; DNA: TGTGCCAGCAGCACCAGAGGGGGGACGGCGGAGGCTGAAGCTTTCTTT